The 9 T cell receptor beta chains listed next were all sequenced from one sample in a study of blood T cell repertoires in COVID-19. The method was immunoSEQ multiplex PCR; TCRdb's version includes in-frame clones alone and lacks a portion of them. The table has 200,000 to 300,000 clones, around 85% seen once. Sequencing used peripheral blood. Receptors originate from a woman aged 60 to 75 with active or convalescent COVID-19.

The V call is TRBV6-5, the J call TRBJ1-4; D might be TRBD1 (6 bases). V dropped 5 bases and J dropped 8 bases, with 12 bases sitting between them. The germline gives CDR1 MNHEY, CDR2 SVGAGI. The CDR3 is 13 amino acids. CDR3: CASSIGTPEKLFF. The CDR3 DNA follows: TGTGCCAGCAGTATAGGGACACCCGAAAAACTGTTTTTT.

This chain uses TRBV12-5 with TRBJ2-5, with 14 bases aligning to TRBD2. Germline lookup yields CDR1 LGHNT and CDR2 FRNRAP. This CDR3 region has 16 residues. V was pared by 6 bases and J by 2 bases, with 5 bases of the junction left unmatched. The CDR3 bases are TGTGCTAGTGGCCCTGGACTAGCGGGGGGACAAGAGACCCAGTACTTC. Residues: CASGPGLAGGQETQYF.

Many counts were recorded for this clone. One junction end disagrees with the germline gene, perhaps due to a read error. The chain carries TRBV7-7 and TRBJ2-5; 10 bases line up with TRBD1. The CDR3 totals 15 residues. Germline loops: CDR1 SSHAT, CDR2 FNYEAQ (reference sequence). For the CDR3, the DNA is TGTGCTAGCAGCTCTGCCGGGACAGGGGCAGAGACCCAGTACTTC. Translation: CASSSAGTGAETQYF.

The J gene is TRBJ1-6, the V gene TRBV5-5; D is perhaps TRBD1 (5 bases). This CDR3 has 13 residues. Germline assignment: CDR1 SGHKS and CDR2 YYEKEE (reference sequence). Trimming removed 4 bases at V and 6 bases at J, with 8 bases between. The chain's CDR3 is CASSRGVNSPLHF. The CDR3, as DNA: TGTGCCAGCAGCAGGGGTGTTAATTCACCCCTCCACTTT.

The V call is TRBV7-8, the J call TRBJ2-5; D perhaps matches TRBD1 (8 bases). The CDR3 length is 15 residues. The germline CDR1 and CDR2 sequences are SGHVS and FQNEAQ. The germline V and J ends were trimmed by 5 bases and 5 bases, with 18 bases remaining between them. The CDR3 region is CASSLGGQGGETQYF. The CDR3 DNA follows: TGTGCCAGCAGCCTCGGAGGACAGGGAGGGGAGACCCAGTACTTC. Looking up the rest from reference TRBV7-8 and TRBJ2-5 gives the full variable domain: GAGVSQSPRYKVAKRGQDVALRCDPISGHVSLFWYQQALGQGPEFLTYFQNEAQLDKSGLPSDRFFAERPEGSVSTLKIQRTQQEDSAVYLCASSLGGQGGETQYFGPGTRLLVL.

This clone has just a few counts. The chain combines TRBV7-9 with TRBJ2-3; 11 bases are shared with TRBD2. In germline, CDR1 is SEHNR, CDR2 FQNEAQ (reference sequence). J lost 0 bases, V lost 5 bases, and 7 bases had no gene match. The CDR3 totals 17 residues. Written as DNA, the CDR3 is TGTGCCAGCAGCCCTAGACTAGCGGGGACTAGCACAGATACGCAGTATTTT. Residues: CASSPRLAGTSTDTQYF.

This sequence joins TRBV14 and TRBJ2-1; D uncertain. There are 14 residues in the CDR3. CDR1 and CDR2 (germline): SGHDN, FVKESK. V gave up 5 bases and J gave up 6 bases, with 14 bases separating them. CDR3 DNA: TGTGCCAGCAGCGCCCTCCGACACGTCAATGAGCAGTTCTTC. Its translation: CASSALRHVNEQFF.

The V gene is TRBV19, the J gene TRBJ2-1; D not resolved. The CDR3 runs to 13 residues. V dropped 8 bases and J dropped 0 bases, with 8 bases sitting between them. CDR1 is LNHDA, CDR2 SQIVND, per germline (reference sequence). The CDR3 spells CASSRSSYNEQFF. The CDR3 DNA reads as TGTGCCAGTTCGAGGAGCTCCTACAATGAGCAGTTCTTC.

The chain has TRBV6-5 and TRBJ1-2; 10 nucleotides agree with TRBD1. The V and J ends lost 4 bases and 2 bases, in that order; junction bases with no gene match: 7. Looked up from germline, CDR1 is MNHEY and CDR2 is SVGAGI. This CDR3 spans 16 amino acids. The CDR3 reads CASSSVPGQGNYGYTF. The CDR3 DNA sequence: TGTGCCAGCAGTTCCGTCCCGGGACAGGGGAACTATGGCTACACCTTC.